This T cell receptor (beta chain) was sequenced during a study of blood T cell repertoires in COVID-19 (dated by TCRdb to 2018 to 2020). Regarding the study in general: Samples from collaborators originated in the United States, Italy and Spain and spanned both the acute and convalescent phases of COVID-19. The prospective study material was composed of cDNA or gDNA derived from T cells, B-cell-depleted T cells, or PBMCs. Deeply sampled blood TCRbeta repertoires from subjects exposed to, actively infected with, or recovered from COVID-19 were included in the dataset. The repertoires were released in a freely available public database meant as a resource for research on the immune response to SARS-CoV-2. Samples were obtained from the ongoing ImmuneRACE study (first 160 participants) and from about 1,300 subjects provided by 6 global collaborators. A de-identified subject ID, COVID-19 status, age in years and sex were almost always included in the sample metadata. Where available, HLA class I and class II types were taken from metadata supplied by the sample provider and were not determined by assay-based typing. Results the study describes overall, beyond this receptor: The quantity of clinical and demographic metadata differed by source and by participant and was supplied without curation.

Participants in the prospective study were aged roughly 18 to 100 years, lived in under 30 United States geographic areas, and enrolled through a virtual design. To assign participants to cohorts, the prospective study relied on clinical history that participants themselves reported in a screening survey and a study questionnaire. Recovered participants in ImmuneRACE Cohort 3 were defined as having two consecutive negative NP/OP PCR tests, clearance from a healthcare professional, or resolution of symptoms. In the prospective study, mobile phlebotomists collected whole blood, serum and a nasopharyngeal or oropharyngeal swab from each participant. Participants in the prospective study had the option to provide additional blood draws and questionnaires over a roughly two-month period. Before DNA extraction, blood samples from the prospective study were shipped at room temperature or frozen. The germline V gene supplies CDR1 ENHRY and CDR2 SYGVKD. The CDR3 contains 13 residues, cysteine and phenylalanine counted. The only DNA kept is the CDR3, 39 bases in frame from the first base. V and J are truncated by 11 bases and 0 bases respectively, leaving an intervening sequence of 10 bases.

About this clone: Its antigen is currently not known. The record has no base qualities; no much larger clone is one base away.

TCRbeta CDR3 regions were amplified from genomic DNA by means of the immunoSEQ Assay, a bias-controlled multiplex PCR. On the study's bioinformatics: The number of nucleated cells in each sample was estimated by amplification of reference gene primers within the assay. Sequence reads were collapsed and filtered to measure the absolute abundance of every unique TCRbeta CDR3 rearrangement. For each sample, productive Simpson clonality was calculated as the square root of Simpson's diversity index across productive rearrangements. The table comes from immuneACCESS by way of TCRdb, which keeps in-frame sequences with V and J called. Part of the clones is missing from these tables; in studies checked, under half for an unresolved V gene and the rest for unknown reasons. Clone size and V and J calls were adopted from that table, with D and trimming inferred from the DNA. Present in this sample are approximately 200,000 clones, around 82% of which were seen just once. Approximately 7.6% of the sample belongs to the ten largest clones.

This sequence uses TRBV10-3 and TRBJ2-2; no D segment can be confidently identified. The sequencing input was PBMCs or T cells enriched from blood (not recorded which). This clonotype was obtained from a man aged 40-49 years who had recovered from COVID-19. Read as DNA, the sequence is TGTGCCTCCGGTCAACCGAACACCGGGGAGCTGTTTTTT. It specifies CASGQPNTGELFF.